This TCR beta chain was sequenced during a study of cytomegalovirus exposure and HLA in healthy donors. General study results and limits: Judged likely to be a sequencing artifact was a cluster of highly shared sequence variants. Per a later analysis, HLA-associated TCR beta chains showed more clonal expansion than other, equally common TCR beta chains. The majority of CMV-associated TCR beta chains were reported as apparently HLA-restricted in a later analysis. V- and J-gene trimming in TCR beta was tied to a missense DCLRE1C variant by an analysis performed later.

On this clone: Its antigen remains unidentified.

The CDR3 runs 15 residues. Looked up from germline, CDR1 is SGHNT and CDR2 is YYREEE (reference sequence). V was clipped by 3 bases and J by 7 bases; unmatched bases: 4. Use of 60 Vbeta and 13 Jbeta primers characterized the PCR. Some clones are missing from TCRdb's copy, which holds only in-frame ones; the method was immunoSEQ multiplex PCR. The table has around 170,000 clones, approximately 85% seen once; the top ten hold roughly 0.73%. Sample: PBMCs. This clonotype was sampled from a woman between 18 and 29 years old in good health and CMV-seronegative. J is TRBJ2-3 and V is TRBV5-4; the match to TRBD2 covers 14 bases. CDR3 in DNA: TGTGCCAGCAGCTGGGGGACTAGCGGGGGCAATACGCAGTATTTT. Its translation: CASSWGTSGGNTQYF.